Shown below are 30 T cell receptor beta chains from a single sample sequenced in a study of CD8+ T cells in alopecia areata. cDNA prepared by RNA extraction and subsequent reverse transcription served as the template for sequencing. The protocol was immunoSEQ multiplex PCR, while the TCRdb copy is restricted to in-frame clones and leaves out a portion. Seen here are about 140,000 clones, approximately 56% observed once, and the top ten hold less than 40%. The specimen was CD8+ T cells sorted from blood. Source of these receptors: a human donor in good health.

This clone is a singleton in its sample. V is TRBV7-2 and J is TRBJ2-5; TRBD2 matches at 7 bases. V was pared by 5 bases and J by 1 base, with 7 bases of the junction left unmatched. Per the germline V gene, CDR1 is SGHTA and CDR2 is FQGNSA. The CDR3 covers 15 residues. CDR3 sequence: CASSHGEGTQETQYF. The CDR3 DNA reads as TGTGCCAGCAGCCACGGGGAGGGCACCCAAGAGACCCAGTACTTC. Drawing the rest from reference TRBV7-2 and TRBJ2-5, the complete variable domain is GAGVSQSPSNKVTEKGKDVELRCDPISGHTALYWYRQSLGQGLEFLIYFQGNSAPDKSGLPSDRFSAERTGGSVSTLTIQRTQQEDSAVYLCASSHGEGTQETQYFGPGTRLLVL.

This chain links TRBV6-1 with TRBJ2-7; D might be TRBD1 (6 bases). The CDR3 has 15 residues. Germline V gives CDR1 MNHNS, CDR2 SASEGT. V was shortened by 5 bases and J by 1 base, with 15 bases between the two germline ends. The CDR3 spells CASSSGLGASYEQYF. In nucleotides, the CDR3 is TGTGCCAGCAGTTCTGGGTTGGGGGCGTCCTACGAGCAGTACTTC.

This sequence joins TRBV6-1 and TRBJ2-7, with D unresolved. Trimming pared 0 bases from V and 4 bases from J, leaving 7 bases between. This CDR3 has 13 amino acids. Germline CDR1 reads MNHNS; CDR2 reads SASEGT. The CDR3 loop reads CASSEAGEYEQYF. In nucleotides, the CDR3 is TGTGCCAGCAGTGAAGCAGGAGAATACGAGCAGTACTTC.

The CDR3 protein is CAILRGAVTEAFF. DNA of the CDR3: TGTGCCATCTTAAGGGGGGCCGTCACTGAAGCTTTCTTT. This chain connects TRBV6-1 to TRBJ1-1; TRBD1 is a possible D gene (6 bases). Germline loops: CDR1 MNHNS, CDR2 SASEGT. V was pared by 10 bases and J by 4 bases, with 16 bases between. The CDR3 has 13 amino acids.

The rearrangement joins TRBV29-1 to TRBJ1-2; 7 nucleotides match TRBD1. V lost 8 bases, J lost 0 bases, and 3 bases stayed unmatched. Germline assignment: CDR1 SQVTM and CDR2 ANQGSEA. The CDR3 totals 12 residues. The CDR3 region has the DNA TGCAGCATTGGGACAGCTAACTATGGCTACACCTTC. This sequence encodes CSIGTANYGYTF. Using reference TRBV29-1 and TRBJ1-2 for the parts outside the CDR3, the full variable domain is SAVISQKPSRDICQRGTSLTIQCQVDSQVTMMFWYRQQPGQSLTLIATANQGSEATYESGFVIDKFPISRPNLTFSTLTVSNMSPEDSSIYLCSIGTANYGYTFGSGTRLTVV.

There are a few counts of this clone. This chain connects TRBV4-1 to TRBJ2-3, with 10 bases aligning to TRBD2. V gave up 4 bases and J gave up 0 bases; unmatched junction bases: 4. The CDR3 loop spans 16 amino acids. Germline CDR1 MGHRA, CDR2 YSYEKL. In DNA, the CDR3 is TGCGCCAGCAGCCCAGGACTAGCGGACAGCACAGATACGCAGTATTTT. Translating gives CASSPGLADSTDTQYF.

The V call is TRBV4-1, the J call TRBJ2-2, with a possible D match to TRBD2 (5 bases). The germline CDR1 and CDR2 sequences are MGHRA and YSYEKL. V gave up 3 bases and J gave up 2 bases, with 16 bases separating them. CDR3 length: 17 residues. CDR3 in DNA: TGCGCCAGCAGCCACCCGAGGGCGGGCCTTAACACCGGGGAGCTGTTTTTT. Its translation is CASSHPRAGLNTGELFF.

V usage is TRBV30 and J usage is TRBJ2-1; D is possibly TRBD1 (5 bases). Trimming removed 5 bases at V and 3 bases at J, with 8 bases between. The CDR3 length is 12 residues. Germline V gene lookup returns CDR1 GTSNPN and CDR2 SVGIG (reference sequence). CDR3 region: CAWGDSYNEQFF. The CDR3, as DNA: TGTGCCTGGGGAGACAGCTACAATGAGCAGTTCTTC.

The genes are TRBV5-4 and TRBJ2-1; TRBD2 matches at 12 bases. CDR3 size: 19 residues. Germline values: CDR1 SGHNT, CDR2 YYREEE (reference sequence). V lost 1 base, J lost 4 bases, and 12 bases stayed unmatched. CDR3 in DNA: TGTGCCAGCAGCTTGATGGGACTAGCGGGCCATGGAGGTTACAATGAGCAGTTCTTC. Its protein product is CASSLMGLAGHGGYNEQFF.

The gene calls are TRBV28 and TRBJ2-5; TRBD2 matches 11 bases. This CDR3 is built from 17 residues. J was trimmed by 5 bases and V by 6 bases; bases with no gene match: 14. In germline, CDR1 is MDHEN, CDR2 SYDVKM. CDR3 residues: CASSPLTLAGGPETQYF. As DNA, the CDR3 is TGTGCCAGCAGCCCACTAACATTAGCGGGAGGGCCGGAGACCCAGTACTTC. Complete variable domain (other parts from reference TRBV28 and TRBJ2-5): DVKVTQSSRYLVKRTGEKVFLECVQDMDHENMFWYRQDPGLGLRLIYFSYDVKMKEKGDIPEGYSVSREKKERFSLILESASTNQTSMYLCASSPLTLAGGPETQYFGPGTRLLVL.

This chain connects TRBV7-9 to TRBJ1-1; D is undetermined. The V end lost 3 bases, the J end lost 0 bases, and 8 bases lay between the germline ends. The CDR3 has 14 residues. Per the germline V gene, CDR1 is SEHNR and CDR2 is FQNEAQ (reference sequence). CDR3 in DNA: TGTGCCAGCAGCTTGGACTTTATGAACACTGAAGCTTTCTTT. Translation: CASSLDFMNTEAFF. Supplemented by reference TRBV7-9 and TRBJ1-1, the full variable domain reads DTGVSQNPRHKITKRGQNVTFRCDPISEHNRLYWYRQTLGQGPEFLTYFQNEAQLEKSRLLSDRFSAERPKGSFSTLEIQRTEQGDSAMYLCASSLDFMNTEAFFGQGTRLTVV.

The chain combines TRBV7-9 with TRBJ2-7; D remains ambiguous. The V end lost 5 bases, the J end lost 3 bases, and 17 bases lay between the germline ends. Per the germline V gene, CDR1 is SEHNR and CDR2 is FQNEAQ (reference sequence). The CDR3 runs 15 residues. The CDR3 loop is CASSGSEKDVYEQYF. The CDR3 DNA follows: TGTGCCAGCAGCGGAAGCGAGAAGGACGTCTACGAGCAGTACTTC.

The chain employs TRBV29-1 and TRBJ2-7; no reliable D call. Germline CDR1 and CDR2: SQVTM and ANQGSEA. The CDR3 is 12 residues long. V lost 5 bases and J 3 bases, leaving 11 bases between the germline ends. The CDR3 loop reads CSVSVTDYEQYF. DNA of the CDR3: TGCAGCGTTTCCGTCACAGACTACGAGCAGTACTTC.

The DNA for the CDR3 is TGCAGCGTTGAAGAAGGGGATAGCTCTGGGGCCAACGTCCTGACTTTC. Protein product: CSVEEGDSSGANVLTF. V gene TRBV29-1 combines with J gene TRBJ2-6, with D maybe TRBD1 (5 bases). V lost 0 bases, J lost 0 bases, and 9 bases lay in between. Per the germline V gene, CDR1 is SQVTM and CDR2 is ANQGSEA. CDR3 size: 16 residues.

The chain has TRBV10-2 and TRBJ2-3; D ambiguous. The germline CDR1 and CDR2 sequences are WSHSY and SAAADI. Trimming shortened V by 0 bases and J by 4 bases, and 8 bases separated the two germline ends. The CDR3 is 14 amino acids. In nucleotides, the CDR3 is TGCGCCAGCAGTGAGTCGTTTGTGCCAGATACGCAGTATTTT. Amino acid sequence: CASSESFVPDTQYF.

The chain is built from TRBV6-5 and TRBJ1-5; D remains ambiguous. Trimming pared 0 bases from V and 0 bases from J, leaving 6 bases between. Germline loops: CDR1 MNHEY, CDR2 SVGAGI. The CDR3 totals 15 residues. CDR3 loop: CASSYSGGSNQPQHF. CDR3 sequence (DNA): TGTGCCAGCAGTTACTCAGGAGGTAGCAATCAGCCCCAGCATTTT.

The V and J genes are TRBV18 and TRBJ2-2; D uncertain. Germline values: CDR1 KGHSH, CDR2 LQKENI. V was cut by 2 bases and J by 4 bases, with 11 bases left in between. This CDR3 is 15 amino acids long. The CDR3 nucleotides read TGTGCCAGCTCACCATCGACCCCGGTCACCGGGGAGCTGTTTTTT. Amino acid sequence: CASSPSTPVTGELFF.

This clone occurred once. J is TRBJ1-2 and V is TRBV6-5; no reliable D call. The germline V gene encodes CDR1 MNHEY and CDR2 SVGAGI. V lost 8 bases and J lost 4, with 11 bases in between. The CDR3 runs 12 residues. The chain's CDR3 is CASSDGSYGYTF. In DNA, the CDR3 is TGTGCCAGCTCCGACGGAAGCTATGGCTACACCTTC.

The chain uses TRBV9 and TRBJ2-7, with D tentatively TRBD2 (6 bases). V lost 3 bases to trimming and J lost 5 bases, with 15 bases between them. The length of the CDR3 is 14 residues. The germline V gene encodes CDR1 SGDLS and CDR2 YYNGEE. CDR3 residues: CASSALGGRDEQYF. The DNA of the CDR3 is TGTGCCAGCAGCGCCCTGGGGGGTCGGGACGAGCAGTACTTC.

The V call is TRBV7-9, the J call TRBJ1-1; no clear D gene. V lost 2 bases and J lost 4, with 8 bases in between. Germline V gene data show CDR1 as SEHNR and CDR2 as FQNEAQ (reference sequence). This CDR3 comprises 13 residues. The CDR3 coding sequence is TGTGCCAGCAGCTTAACGTCGACCACTGAAGCTTTCTTT. It specifies CASSLTSTTEAFF.

This clone was found a few times. This chain links TRBV7-9 with TRBJ2-7; TRBD2 is a possible D gene (6 bases). The CDR3 is 16 residues long. The ends were cut back, 4 bases at V and 2 bases at J, with 18 bases in the middle. Germline values: CDR1 SEHNR, CDR2 FQNEAQ (reference sequence). The CDR3 spells CASSSDGGGPPYEQYF. CDR3 in DNA: TGTGCCAGCAGCTCAGACGGGGGAGGCCCCCCCTACGAGCAGTACTTC.

The chain links TRBV29-1 to TRBJ1-2; D uncertain. This CDR3 contains 10 residues. The germline gives CDR1 SQVTM, CDR2 ANQGSEA. Between the trimmed V and J ends, which lost 6 bases and 5 bases, there was a span of 7 bases. The CDR3 bases are TGCAGCGTGGTTGAATATGGCTACACCTTC. Its translation is CSVVEYGYTF. Supplemented by reference TRBV29-1 and TRBJ1-2, the full variable domain reads SAVISQKPSRDICQRGTSLTIQCQVDSQVTMMFWYRQQPGQSLTLIATANQGSEATYESGFVIDKFPISRPNLTFSTLTVSNMSPEDSSIYLCSVVEYGYTFGSGTRLTVV.

This rearrangement joins TRBV7-9 to TRBJ1-6; D call uncertain. V was pared by 1 base and J by 5 bases, with 6 bases between. The CDR3 is 14 residues long. The germline gives CDR1 SEHNR, CDR2 FQNEAQ (reference sequence). CDR3: CASSLVSNNSPLHF. In DNA form, the CDR3 reads TGTGCCAGCAGCTTAGTTTCGAATAATTCACCCCTCCACTTT. Full variable domain (outside the CDR3, taken from reference TRBV7-9 and TRBJ1-6): DTGVSQNPRHKITKRGQNVTFRCDPISEHNRLYWYRQTLGQGPEFLTYFQNEAQLEKSRLLSDRFSAERPKGSFSTLEIQRTEQGDSAMYLCASSLVSNNSPLHFGNGTRLTVT.

This clone was counted between two and nine times. CDR3 DNA sequence: TGCAGCGTTGTTTCCATTAGGAACAATGAGCAGTTCTTC. It is translated as CSVVSIRNNEQFF. The gene calls are TRBV29-1 and TRBJ2-1; D gene ambiguous. The CDR3 is 13 residues long. CDR1 and CDR2 from the germline V gene are SQVTM and ANQGSEA. The V end was cut by 4 bases, the J end by 5 bases, with 12 bases between.

This chain links TRBV4-1 with TRBJ1-4, with D uncertain. The germline gives CDR1 MGHRA, CDR2 YSYEKL. CDR3 length: 14 amino acids. Deletions cut 0 bases from V and 7 bases from J, with 9 bases between. This CDR3 is CASSQDVTPEKLFF. The DNA for the CDR3 is TGCGCCAGCAGCCAAGACGTCACGCCTGAAAAACTGTTTTTT.

V is TRBV29-1 and J is TRBJ2-6; 8 bases line up with TRBD1. CDR1 and CDR2 from the germline V gene are SQVTM and ANQGSEA. This CDR3 is 20 amino acids long. The J segment lost 0 bases and the V segment lost 1 base, leaving 14 bases of the junction unmatched. The CDR3 spells CSVEAVPDRGPFSGANVLTF. In nucleotides, the CDR3 is TGCAGCGTTGAAGCGGTCCCAGACAGGGGCCCATTCTCTGGGGCCAACGTCCTGACTTTC. The full variable domain, its missing parts supplied by reference TRBV29-1 and TRBJ2-6, is SAVISQKPSRDICQRGTSLTIQCQVDSQVTMMFWYRQQPGQSLTLIATANQGSEATYESGFVIDKFPISRPNLTFSTLTVSNMSPEDSSIYLCSVEAVPDRGPFSGANVLTFGAGSRLTVL.

This rearrangement joins TRBV4-1 to TRBJ1-1; 9 bases align to TRBD1. From germline, CDR1 is MGHRA and CDR2 YSYEKL. The V and J ends lost 9 bases and 5 bases, in that order; junction bases with no gene match: 10. This CDR3 has 14 residues. The CDR3 DNA sequence: TGCGCCAGTAGTACCGGGACAGGGACTACTGAAGCTTTCTTT. It yields the protein CASSTGTGTTEAFF.

The genes are TRBV5-1 and TRBJ2-7; the D is unclear. The length of the CDR3 is 14 residues. The ends were cut back, 0 bases at V and 6 bases at J, with 13 bases in the middle. Germline V gene lookup returns CDR1 SGHRS and CDR2 YFSETQ. This CDR3 is CASSLVGEGFEQYF. CDR3 nucleotide sequence: TGCGCCAGCAGCTTGGTCGGTGAAGGTTTCGAGCAGTACTTC.

This chain joins TRBV9 and TRBJ2-3; 13 bases fit TRBD2. V shed 0 bases and J 3 bases; nucleotides not matched to a gene: 1. Germline CDR1 reads SGDLS; CDR2 reads YYNGEE. The CDR3 runs to 16 residues. The CDR3 DNA reads TGTGCCAGCAGCGTAGAGACTAGCGGGAGGACAGATACGCAGTATTTT. It encodes CASSVETSGRTDTQYF.

This chain connects TRBV5-1 to TRBJ2-7; TRBD2 might be the D (5 bases). The CDR3 sequence is 13 residues long. V lost 1 base and J 2 bases, leaving 7 bases between the germline ends. Germline V gene sequence: CDR1 SGHRS, CDR2 YFSETQ. CDR3 loop: CASSLREPYEQYF. DNA of the CDR3: TGCGCCAGCAGCTTGCGGGAACCCTACGAGCAGTACTTC.